This is a list of T cell receptor beta chains from one sample in a study of identical twins. TCRdb itself ran the 5' RACE reads through MiXCR, one entry per CDR3 protein. The repertoire holds approximately 680,000 distinct CDR3 sequences, with around 7.4% as singletons. The sample was also linked to a second study, of yellow fever vaccine responses in identical twins.

Material: PBMCs. The source is a woman aged 18 to 35 in good health. Both conserved end residues are part of each CDR3. A D gene is named only where the DNA matches it firmly. The size field is filled for only some rows; it gives once, few, many or a size class.

D gene,V gene,clone size,J gene,CDR3 DNA,CDR3 protein
TRBD2,TRBV5-1,few,TRBJ2-4,TGCGCCAGCAGCGAGCGGGCTCCGGGACTAGCGGGGGGCTTAGCCAAAAACATTCAGTACTTC,CASSERAPGLAGGLAKNIQYF
NA,TRBV10-3,NA,TRBJ1-2,TGTGCCATCAGTGAGGACAGCACTAACTATGGCTACACCTTC,CAISEDSTNYGYTF
NA,TRBV25-1,many,TRBJ1-1,TGTGCCAGCAGTGAAACCCAGGATCGCGTTGAAGCTTTCTTT,CASSETQDRVEAFF
NA,TRBV12-3/TRBV12-4,few,TRBJ2-7,TGTGCCAGCAGTTCCGACTTCGGGAGTCTTAAGGCCTACGAGCAGTACTTC,CASSSDFGSLKAYEQYF
NA,TRBV5-1,NA,TRBJ1-1,TGCGCCAGCAGCACTCAGGGGACGAACACTGAAGCTTTCTTT,CASSTQGTNTEAFF
TRBD2,TRBV5-1,many,TRBJ2-3,TGCGCCAGTAGTCCCGGGACTAGCGGGAGGGCACTGACAGATACGCAGTATTTT,CASSPGTSGRALTDTQYF
NA,TRBV20-1,NA,TRBJ2-1,TGCAGTGCCACCGACCAGGGACACTGGGTCAATGAGCAGTTCTTC,CSATDQGHWVNEQFF
NA,TRBV7-4,few,TRBJ2-4,TGTGCCAGCAGCTTAGGAAACAGGGATAATCTAGCCAAAAACATTCAGTACTTC,CASSLGNRDNLAKNIQYF
TRBD2,TRBV28,NA,TRBJ2-1,TGTGCCATCCAGACTAGCGGGGACAATGAGCAGTTCTTC,CAIQTSGDNEQFF
TRBD2,TRBV7-8,few,TRBJ2-5,TGTGCCAGCAGCGAGCGAGAACTAGCGGCGACGAAAGAGACCCAGTACTTC,CASSERELAATKETQYF
TRBD1,TRBV20-1,few,TRBJ1-2,TGCAGTGCTGACAGGGTGGCTGGCTACACCTTC,CSADRVAGYTF
TRBD2,TRBV20-1,many,TRBJ2-3,TGCAGTACTGGAGATGGGGGGAGGGGTACAGATACGCAGTATTTT,CSTGDGGRGTDTQYF
NA,TRBV12-3/TRBV12-4,many,TRBJ1-2,TGTGCCAGCAGTTTCCCGATCGAGCTCGGCTACACCTTC,CASSFPIELGYTF
NA,TRBV24-1,many,TRBJ2-1,TGTGCCACTTGGGTTCAGCGACTTTACAATGAGCAGTTCTTC,CATWVQRLYNEQFF
NA,TRBV7-6,NA,TRBJ2-1,TGTGCCAGCAGCTCAGGCCAGCGGGAGCAGTTCTTC,CASSSGQREQFF
NA,TRBV29-1,few,TRBJ2-7,TGCAGCGTTGATACAGGGTACTCATCCTACGAGCAGTACTTC,CSVDTGYSSYEQYF